One and the same sample provided the 3 T cell receptor beta chains below, sequenced in a study of blood T cell repertoires in COVID-19. Data came from immunoSEQ multiplex PCR; TCRdb stores just in-frame clones and leaves some out. Found here are about 380,000 clones, around 87% of them singletons; the top ten hold 1% to 1.5%. Sequencing used PBMCs or T cells enriched from blood (not recorded which). The source is a man aged 25-45 years who had recovered from COVID-19.

CDR3 coding DNA: TGTGCCAGCAGCTTGGCGGGGGGCACCTATAATTCACCCCTCCACTTT. This encodes CASSLAGGTYNSPLHF. The chain joins TRBV5-4 to TRBJ1-6; a weak D match, TRBD1 (6 bases). The germline CDR1 and CDR2 sequences are SGHNT and YYREEE (reference sequence). The CDR3 contains 16 residues. V lost 0 bases, J lost 2 bases, and 9 bases lay in between.

Comments on this clone: Other DNA sequences within the sample encode an identical CDR3. The gene calls are TRBV7-2 and TRBJ1-3; 7 nucleotides agree with TRBD1. With 6 bases clipped from V and 2 bases from J, the junction kept 7 bases outside the gene matches. The CDR3 loop spans 15 amino acids. Germline V CDR1 and CDR2: SGHTA, FQGNSA. CDR3 region: CASSPDRVAGNTIYF. For the CDR3, the DNA is TGTGCCAGCAGTCCTGACAGGGTTGCTGGAAACACCATATATTTT.

V usage is TRBV30 and J usage is TRBJ2-3; D might be TRBD2 (6 bases). With 8 bases removed from V and 5 bases from J, the gap between germline ends came to 14 bases. This CDR3 comprises 12 residues. CDR1 is GTSNPN, CDR2 SVGIG, per germline (reference sequence). CDR3 nucleotides: TGTGCCCTGGAGGTGGGAGGAGATACGCAGTATTTT. It is translated as CALEVGGDTQYF.